This is a list of T cell receptor beta chains from one sample in a study of cytomegalovirus exposure and HLA in healthy donors. Sequenced by immunoSEQ multiplex PCR; TCRdb stores in-frame clones only, minus some. The table lists more than 100,000 clones, approximately 80% of them singletons, with 7.5% to 10% in the top ten. Sequenced: PBMCs. The receptors were gathered from a female donor in good health and CMV-seropositive. Each CDR3 is given with its conserved first and last residue. Fields, in order: J gene, clone size, V gene, D gene, CDR3 DNA, CDR3 protein. The D gene is left open where the match is weak. For some rows the clone size is stated as once, few or many, or as a class when expanded; others skip it.

TRBJ2-1,.,TRBV7-3,.,TGTGCCAGCAGCTTGCAGGTCCTGGATGAGCAGTTCTTC,CASSLQVLDEQFF
TRBJ2-5,.,TRBV6-5,.,TGTGCCAGCAGTTACTCACCAGGGATGGAGACCCAGTACTTC,CASSYSPGMETQYF
TRBJ1-3,.,TRBV28,.,TGTGCCAGCAGTTTAGGAGGTTTGAGGGGAAACACCATATATTTT,CASSLGGLRGNTIYF
TRBJ1-4,.,TRBV5-1,TRBD1,TGCGCCAGCAGTACGGGACAGGTTGCAACTAATGAAAAACTGTTTTTT,CASSTGQVATNEKLFF
TRBJ1-5,.,TRBV7-2,.,TGTGCCAGCAGCTTCGACTCCCCCATTCAGCCCCAGCATTTT,CASSFDSPIQPQHF
TRBJ2-7,.,TRBV6-1,.,TGTGCCAGCAGTCCGGCAGGGCTCTACGAGCAGTACTTC,CASSPAGLYEQYF
TRBJ2-5,.,TRBV7-9,TRBD2,TGTGCCAGCAGCTTTAGCGGGGGCAAAGAGACCCAGTACTTC,CASSFSGGKETQYF
TRBJ1-5,.,TRBV4-2,TRBD1,TGTGCCAGCAGCCACTCGACAGGGGAGAGCAATCAGCCCCAGCATTTT,CASSHSTGESNQPQHF
TRBJ2-2,.,TRBV27,.,TGTGCCAGCAGTTTACGGGGTGCAACCGGGGAGCTGTTTTTT,CASSLRGATGELFF
TRBJ1-1,few,TRBV10-3,TRBD1,TGTGCCATCAAGGGACAGGGGGCTGCGAACACTGAAGCTTTCTTT,CAIKGQGAANTEAFF
TRBJ2-5,.,TRBV10-1,.,TGCGCCAGCAGTGGTCCAGGCCAAGAGACCCAGTACTTC,CASSGPGQETQYF
TRBJ2-7,.,TRBV2,TRBD1,TGTGCCAGCACCGGACAGGTCGTCTCCTACGAGCAGTACTTC,CASTGQVVSYEQYF
TRBJ1-5,.,TRBV7-2,.,TGTGCCAGCGGGGGGGCTTTGAGTGGCAATCAGCCCCAGCATTTT,CASGGALSGNQPQHF
TRBJ2-6,.,TRBV11-2,.,TGTGCCAGCAGCTTAATGGGGCCGAGCTCTGGGGCCAACGTCCTGACTTTC,CASSLMGPSSGANVLTF
TRBJ1-6,few,TRBV30,TRBD1,TGTGCCTGGACGCCCCGGGACAGGAATTCACCCCTCCACTTT,CAWTPRDRNSPLHF